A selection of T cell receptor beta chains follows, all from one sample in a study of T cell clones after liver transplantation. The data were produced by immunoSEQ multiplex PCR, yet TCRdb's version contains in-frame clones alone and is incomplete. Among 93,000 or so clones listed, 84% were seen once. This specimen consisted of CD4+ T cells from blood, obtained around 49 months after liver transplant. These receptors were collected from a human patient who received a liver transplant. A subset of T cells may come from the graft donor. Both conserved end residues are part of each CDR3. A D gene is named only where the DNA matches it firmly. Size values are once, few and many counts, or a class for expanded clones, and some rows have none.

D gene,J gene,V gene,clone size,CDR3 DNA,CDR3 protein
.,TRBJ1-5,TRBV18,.,TGTGCCAGCTCGCCTGACTATAGCAATCAGCCCCAGCATTTT,CASSPDYSNQPQHF
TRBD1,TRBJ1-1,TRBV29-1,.,TGCAGCGTTGAAGGGGGGACAGGGAACACTGAAGCTTTCTTT,CSVEGGTGNTEAFF
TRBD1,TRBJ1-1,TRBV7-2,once,TGTGCCAGCAGCTTGCAGGGGGCGCGGACTGAAGCTTTCTTT,CASSLQGARTEAFF
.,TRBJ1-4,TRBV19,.,TGTGCCAGTGGGAACTCGGGACGGAGCGAAAAACTGTTTTTT,CASGNSGRSEKLFF
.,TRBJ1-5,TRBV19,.,TGTGCCAGCAGGGAAAGCAATCAGCCCCAGCATTTT,CASRESNQPQHF
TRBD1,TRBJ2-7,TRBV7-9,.,TGTGCCAGCAGCCCCCTCCGGACAGGGCGGGACTACGAGCAGTACTTC,CASSPLRTGRDYEQYF
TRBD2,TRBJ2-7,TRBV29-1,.,TGCAGCGTTATCTTCCGACTAGCGGGAGTGCAAAACGAGCAGTACTTC,CSVIFRLAGVQNEQYF
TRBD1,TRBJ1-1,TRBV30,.,TGTGCCTGGAGTCCCGGGACAGGGGTATCAGCTTTCTTT,CAWSPGTGVSAFF
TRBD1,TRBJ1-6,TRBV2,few,TGTGCCAGCAGTGTGACAGGGGGAAATTCACCCCTCCACTTT,CASSVTGGNSPLHF
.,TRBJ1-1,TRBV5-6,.,TGTGCCAGCAACCGCCGGGACGGACGAGAAGCTTTCTTT,CASNRRDGREAFF
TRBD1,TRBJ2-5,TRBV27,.,TGTGCCAGCAGTTTTACAGGGGGCGCTCAGGCTCCTAGGGCGAAAGAGACCCAGTACTTC,CASSFTGGAQAPRAKETQYF
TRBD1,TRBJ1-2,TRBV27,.,TGTGCCAGCAGCGTACAGGGGGGGATTAATGGCTACACCTTC,CASSVQGGINGYTF
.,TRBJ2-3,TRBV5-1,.,TGCGCCAGCAGCTCTTCCAGCCTTAGCACAGATACGCAGTATTTT,CASSSSSLSTDTQYF
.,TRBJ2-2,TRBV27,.,TGTGCCAGCAAACCCGGGGAGCTGTTTTTT,CASKPGELFF
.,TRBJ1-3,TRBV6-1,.,TGTGCCAGCAGTAGACGATTAACTGGAAACACCATATATTTT,CASSRRLTGNTIYF
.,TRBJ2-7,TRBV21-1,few,TGTGCCAGCAGCACACCGCCACGGGACAGGGATCCCTACGAGCAGTACTTC,CASSTPPRDRDPYEQYF
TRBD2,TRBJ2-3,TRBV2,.,TGTGCCAGCAGTGAACTAGCGGGTAGCGCAGATACGCAGTATTTT,CASSELAGSADTQYF
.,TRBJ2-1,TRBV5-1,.,TGCGCCAGCAGCTTTAACGTCGAGGCTTGGTTCTTC,CASSFNVEAWFF
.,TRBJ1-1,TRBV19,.,TGTGCCAGTAGTATTACCAAGAACACTGAAGCTTTCTTT,CASSITKNTEAFF
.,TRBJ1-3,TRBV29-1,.,TGCAGCGTTGGTCAGGGGAACTCTGGAAACACCATATATTTT,CSVGQGNSGNTIYF
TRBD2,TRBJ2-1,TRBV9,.,TGTGCCAGCAGCGTAGGAGAACTAGCGGGAGCCTATGAGCAGTTCTTC,CASSVGELAGAYEQFF
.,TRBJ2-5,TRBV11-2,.,TGTGCCAGCAGCTCCAGAGGGGGAGGGGGCGGTATAGAGACCCAGTACTTC,CASSSRGGGGGIETQYF
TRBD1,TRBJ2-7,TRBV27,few,TGTGCCAGCAGTCGGCGGACAGGGGGTCCCTACGAGCAGTACTTC,CASSRRTGGPYEQYF
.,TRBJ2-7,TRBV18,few,TGTGCCAGCTCACCTCGGGTAGGGGGGAACGAGCAGTACTTC,CASSPRVGGNEQYF
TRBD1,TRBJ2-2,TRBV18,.,TGTGCCGGACAGGAGAACACCGGGGAGCTGTTTTTT,CAGQENTGELFF
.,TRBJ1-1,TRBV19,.,TGTGCCAGTAGTATAGTATCGGGGCCTGAAGCTTTCTTT,CASSIVSGPEAFF
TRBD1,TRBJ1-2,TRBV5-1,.,TGCGCCAGCAGCTTGGAGGGGGCCTATGGCTACACCTTC,CASSLEGAYGYTF
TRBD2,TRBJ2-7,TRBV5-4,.,TGTGCCAGCAGCGGAGGACTAGCGGCTAGCTCCTACGAGCAGTACTTC,CASSGGLAASSYEQYF
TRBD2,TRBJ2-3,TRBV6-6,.,TGTGCCAGCAGCCCGGGAGGTTGGGGCACAGATACGCAGTATTTT,CASSPGGWGTDTQYF
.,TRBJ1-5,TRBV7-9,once,TGTGCCAGCAGCTCCGCTAGTACCAGCAATCAGCCCCAGCATTTT,CASSSASTSNQPQHF
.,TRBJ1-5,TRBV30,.,TGTGCCTGGAGTGTAGGGTTGGGCAATCAGCCCCAGCATTTT,CAWSVGLGNQPQHF
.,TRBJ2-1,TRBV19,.,TGTGCCAGTAGTATAGGGGCAGGGGTCGATCAGTTCTTC,CASSIGAGVDQFF
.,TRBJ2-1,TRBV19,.,TGTGCCAGTAGTATACCTGAAGCGTCAAGGCAGTTCTTC,CASSIPEASRQFF
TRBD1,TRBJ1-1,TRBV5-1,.,TGCGCCAGCAGCTTGGTGGGACAGGGGGTGAACACTGAAGCTTTCTTT,CASSLVGQGVNTEAFF
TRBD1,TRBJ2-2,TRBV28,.,TGTGCCAGCACCCAAAGTGACAGGGTCGCCGGGGAGCTGTTTTTT,CASTQSDRVAGELFF
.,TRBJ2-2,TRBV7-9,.,TGTGCCAGCAGCCCACCCTCGGGGGGCCCCACCGGGGAGCTGTTTTTT,CASSPPSGGPTGELFF
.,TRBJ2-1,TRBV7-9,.,TGTGCCAGCAGCTTAGCCAATGAGCAGTTCTTC,CASSLANEQFF
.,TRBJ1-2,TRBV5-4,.,TGTGCCAGCAGAAGGGGGGATATGGGAAACTATGGCTACACCTTC,CASRRGDMGNYGYTF
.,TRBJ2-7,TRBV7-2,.,TGTGCCAGCAGCCCTCAGGGGTACTCCTACGAGCAGTACTTC,CASSPQGYSYEQYF
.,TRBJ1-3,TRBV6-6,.,TGTGCCAGCAGTTACTCTCCCCTCTTAGAGGGAAACACCATATATTTT,CASSYSPLLEGNTIYF
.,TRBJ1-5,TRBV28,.,TGTGCCAGCAGTGGGGGGACAACCGGTTTATATAGCAATCAGCCCCAGCATTTT,CASSGGTTGLYSNQPQHF
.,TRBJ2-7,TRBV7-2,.,TGTGCCAGCAGCTCCCGGGACACCTTCTACGAGCAGTACTTC,CASSSRDTFYEQYF